This TCR beta chain was sequenced during a study of blood T cell repertoires in COVID-19. Looking at the study overall: COVID-19 samples collected from the United States, Italy and Spain covered acute and convalescent phases. Nucleic acid was either cDNA or gDNA, and it came from T cells, B-cell-depleted T cells, or PBMCs.

The V and J ends lost 4 bases and 2 bases respectively, with 7 bases between them. This CDR3 is 13 amino acids long. Germline CDR1 LNHDA, CDR2 SQIVND (reference sequence). Note on this clone: This same CDR3 is encoded by further DNA sequences in the sample.

Per the original data handling: Counts of nucleated cells, estimated from reference gene primer amplification, were obtained. Here immunoSEQ multiplex PCR was the method, and the copy in TCRdb shows in-frame clones only, minus some. The D gene and trimming were derived from the DNA, and the V and J assignments and clone size from that table. The table shows some 200,000 clones, with 70% to 90% occurring only once. The TCR comes from a man in his forties or fifties with acute or convalescent COVID-19. The material sequenced was peripheral blood. The chain carries TRBV19 and TRBJ2-3; D may be TRBD1 (5 bases). CDR3 amino acids: CASSTRDTDTQYF. CDR3 DNA: TGTGCCAGTAGTACCAGGGACACAGATACGCAGTATTTT.